These 15 T cell receptor beta chains were sequenced from one sample in a study of CD8 T cells in ankylosing spondylitis. TCRdb redid the calling of the 5' RACE reads with MiXCR, one entry per CDR3 protein. Among under 200,000 distinct CDR3 sequences listed, 9.8% were seen once. The sequencing sample was made of blood, either unsorted or a sorted T cell fraction (not recorded which). All receptors derive from a female donor with ankylosing spondylitis or in good health (not recorded which).

This clonotype has a count of ten or more. The chain uses TRBV7-9 and TRBJ1-4; 8 bases match TRBD1. Germline V gives CDR1 SEHNR, CDR2 FQNEAQ (reference sequence). The trim removed 1 base at V and 4 bases at J, leaving 2 bases unmatched. CDR3 length: 15 amino acids. CDR3 sequence (DNA): TGTGCCAGCAGCTTAGGACAGGGGAATAATGAAAAACTGTTTTTT. This gives the protein CASSLGQGNNEKLFF.

The V call is TRBV20-1, the J call TRBJ2-7, with D perhaps TRBD2 (6 bases). CDR1 is DFQATT and CDR2 is SNEGSKA in the germline V gene (reference sequence). Trimming cost V 3 bases and J 6 bases, with 9 bases left between them. The CDR3 is 11 amino acids. The CDR3 DNA follows: TGCAGTGCTAGGACTAGAGGCGAGCAGTACTTC. This gives the protein CSARTRGEQYF.

This clonotype has at least ten counts. The chain links TRBV7-2 to TRBJ1-5, with D uncertain. Trimming removed 5 bases at V and 7 bases at J, with 15 bases between. The CDR3 runs 14 residues. In germline, CDR1 is SGHTA, CDR2 FQGNSA. CDR3 protein: CASSQSSMGQPQHF. CDR3 in DNA: TGTGCCAGCAGCCAATCAAGCATGGGACAGCCCCAGCATTTT.

This clonotype was seen a few times. This chain connects TRBV7-9 to TRBJ2-1, with D unresolved. The germline V and J ends were trimmed by 1 base and 15 bases, with 16 bases remaining between them. CDR1 and CDR2 from the germline V gene are SEHNR and FQNEAQ (reference sequence). The CDR3 runs 13 residues. The CDR3 is CASSLEGRQRVFF. The CDR3 DNA reads TGTGCCAGCAGCTTAGAAGGAAGACAAAGGGTGTTCTTC.

This clonotype was seen only a few times. The chain has TRBV5-6 and TRBJ1-1; no clear D. V was trimmed by 3 bases and J by 2 bases, leaving 20 bases between them. This CDR3 is 17 amino acids long. Looked up from germline, CDR1 is SGHDT and CDR2 is YYEEEE. CDR3 residues: CASSYSNRLQKNTEAFF. The CDR3 DNA sequence: TGTGCCAGCAGCTATTCTAATCGACTGCAAAAAAACACTGAAGCTTTCTTT.

A few counts support this clonotype. The rearrangement joins TRBV12-3 or TRBV12-4 to TRBJ2-3, with D uncertain. This CDR3 comprises 14 residues. Trimming removed 6 bases at V and 0 bases at J, with 10 bases between. CDR3 sequence (DNA): TGTGCCAGCAGCAAGATTGGTAGCACAGATACGCAGTATTTT. This gives the protein CASSKIGSTDTQYF.

This clonotype has just a few counts. The gene calls are TRBV10-2 and TRBJ2-1; 8 bases are shared with TRBD2. CDR1 and CDR2 (germline): WSHSY, SAAADI. V lost 7 bases and J lost 5; bases outside the gene matches: 10. This CDR3 has 15 residues. The CDR3: CASTDAGGPNNEQFF. The CDR3, as DNA: TGCGCCAGCACCGACGCGGGAGGCCCTAACAATGAGCAGTTCTTC.

The table lists this clonotype with a few counts. The chain carries TRBV2 and TRBJ1-2; D uncertain. The CDR3 sequence is 13 residues long. Trimming removed 3 bases at V and 6 bases at J, with 11 bases between. Germline loops: CDR1 SNHLY, CDR2 FYNNEI. The CDR3 DNA sequence: TGTGCCAGCAGTGAGCGGGGTCAGGATGGCTACACCTTC. Protein: CASSERGQDGYTF.

This clonotype was found many times. The chain links TRBV7-9 to TRBJ2-3; 11 bases line up with TRBD1. The V and J ends lost 6 bases and 6 bases, in that order; junction bases with no gene match: 8. Germline assignment: CDR1 SEHNR and CDR2 FQNEAQ (reference sequence). This CDR3 comprises 15 residues. CDR3 in DNA: TGTGCCAGCAGGGCCCCCGGGACAGGGGGTGATACGCAGTATTTT. Translated, it gives CASRAPGTGGDTQYF.

This clonotype was seen only a few times. The V gene is TRBV13, the J gene TRBJ2-7; D tentatively fits TRBD1 or TRBD2 (6 bases each). The CDR3 runs to 13 residues. CDR1 is PRHDT, CDR2 FYEKMQ, per germline (reference sequence). V was trimmed by 5 bases and J by 4 bases, leaving 12 bases between them. The CDR3 here is CASSVGGPYEQYF. As DNA, the CDR3 is TGTGCCAGCAGCGTTGGGGGGCCTTACGAGCAGTACTTC.

This clonotype was seen at least ten times. V and J are TRBV20-1 and TRBJ1-3; D may be TRBD1 (6 bases). CDR1 is DFQATT and CDR2 is SNEGSKA in the germline V gene (reference sequence). The V gene lost 6 bases and the J gene lost 0 bases, with 15 bases spanning the gap. The CDR3 extends over 15 amino acids. In DNA, the CDR3 is TGCAGTGCAACCTCCGGGACAATCTCTGGAAACACCATATATTTT. Translated, it gives CSATSGTISGNTIYF.

This clonotype was picked up a small number of times. The chain is built from TRBV2 and TRBJ2-3, with D hard to call. CDR3 length: 10 residues. Trimming pared 9 bases from V and 2 bases from J, leaving 3 bases between. Per the germline V gene, CDR1 is SNHLY and CDR2 is FYNNEI. DNA for the CDR3: TGTGCCAGTAACACAGATACGCAGTATTTT. Protein product: CASNTDTQYF. Using reference TRBV2 and TRBJ2-3 for the parts outside the CDR3, the full variable domain is EPEVTQTPSHQVTQMGQEVILRCVPISNHLYFYWYRQILGQKVEFLVSFYNNEISEKSEIFDDQFSVERPDGSNFTLKIRSTKLEDSAMYFCASNTDTQYFGPGTRLTVL.

This chain uses TRBV15 with TRBJ2-7, with 10 bases identical to TRBD2. This CDR3 contains 16 residues. V shed 2 bases, J shed 4 bases, and the junction held 8 bases outside the gene matches. Germline values: CDR1 LNHNV, CDR2 YYDKDF (reference sequence). The CDR3 DNA follows: TGTGCCACCAGCAGAAGCATTCCTAGCGGGAGTTACGAGCAGTACTTC. Translating it yields CATSRSIPSGSYEQYF. Variable domain in full (rest from reference TRBV15 and TRBJ2-7): DAMVIQNPRYQVTQFGKPVTLSCSQTLNHNVMYWYQQKSSQAPKLLFHYYDKDFNNEADTPDNFQSRRPNTSFCFLDIRSPGLGDTAMYLCATSRSIPSGSYEQYFGPGTRLTVT.

J is TRBJ2-5 and V is TRBV4-3; 8 bases fit TRBD2. From germline, CDR1 is LGHNA and CDR2 YSLEER. The J segment lost 5 bases and the V segment lost 4 bases, leaving 12 bases of the junction unmatched. The CDR3 consists of 16 residues. CDR3 sequence reads: CASSPRVLAGGETQYF. The CDR3 nucleotides are TGCGCCAGCAGCCCAAGGGTCCTAGCGGGTGGTGAGACCCAGTACTTC.

The J gene is TRBJ2-1, the V gene TRBV2; D may be TRBD2 (6 bases). Trimming removed 3 bases at V and 7 bases at J, with 10 bases between. The CDR3 totals 13 residues. CDR1 SNHLY and CDR2 FYNNEI come from the germline V gene. CDR3 amino acids: CASSEGLLNEQFF. The CDR3 bases are TGTGCCAGCAGTGAGGGACTCTTAAATGAGCAGTTCTTC. The full variable domain, with the rest looked up from reference TRBV2 and TRBJ2-1, is EPEVTQTPSHQVTQMGQEVILRCVPISNHLYFYWYRQILGQKVEFLVSFYNNEISEKSEIFDDQFSVERPDGSNFTLKIRSTKLEDSAMYFCASSEGLLNEQFFGPGTRLTVL.